This T cell receptor (beta chain) was captured by sequencing in a study of blood T cell repertoires in COVID-19. Across the whole study: COVID-19 samples from acute and convalescent phases originated in the United States, Italy and Spain.

Only one count was recorded for this clone. Germline V gives CDR1 GTSNPN, CDR2 SVGIG (reference sequence). CDR3 length: 14 amino acids. V shed 3 bases and J 8 bases; nucleotides not matched to a gene: 10. Produced via immunoSEQ multiplex PCR; TCRdb's table is partial and in-frame only. The sample yields a few hundred thousand clones, approximately 90% seen once. Input material: peripheral blood. This clonotype was sampled from a woman aged 45-65 years with COVID-19, enrolled during active disease. The gene calls are TRBV30 and TRBJ1-2; 9 nucleotides agree with TRBD1. The chain's CDR3 is CAWSRTGVSGGYTF. As DNA, the CDR3 is TGTGCCTGGAGCAGGACAGGGGTGTCGGGGGGCTACACCTTC. The full variable domain, rest sourced from reference TRBV30 and TRBJ1-2, is SQTIHQWPATLVQPVGSPLSLECTVEGTSNPNLYWYRQAAGRGLQLLFYSVGIGQISSEVPQNLSASRPQDRQFILSSKKLLLSDSGFYLCAWSRTGVSGGYTFGSGTRLTVV.